A selection of T cell receptor beta chains follows, all from one sample in a study of T cells in Graves' hyperthyroidism and ophthalmopathy. Via MiXCR, TCRdb re-called the multiplex PCR reads, giving one row per CDR3 protein. The data contain around 700,000 distinct CDR3 sequences, 18% of them seen just once; the ten biggest clones take up roughly a sixth. Sequencing was done on a sample of blood. Receptors originate from a woman in her fifties or sixties with Graves' hyperthyroidism that later progressed to Graves' ophthalmopathy. Each CDR3 is given with its conserved first and last residue. The D gene is left open where the match is weak. Size is omitted from some rows. Given values are once, few, many or a class for expanded clones.

d_call,v_call,clone_size,j_call,cdr3_nt,cdr3_aa
NA,TRBV20-1,few,TRBJ2-2,TGCAGTGCTAGAGATCTACAGGACCCCGGGGAGCTGTTTTTT,CSARDLQDPGELFF
TRBD2,TRBV5-6,NA,TRBJ2-3,TGTGCCAGCAGCCCAGGGACTAGCATCTCAGATACGCAGTATTTT,CASSPGTSISDTQYF
NA,TRBV29-1,NA,TRBJ1-1,TGCAGCGTTACGGGCCAGACGAACACTGAAGCTTTCTTT,CSVTGQTNTEAFF
NA,TRBV13,NA,TRBJ1-6,TGTGCCAGCAGCCAGGGCGCTGCCTATAATTCACCCCTCCACTTT,CASSQGAAYNSPLHF
NA,TRBV30,NA,TRBJ1-2,TGTGCCTGGAGCGAGGGCTATGGCTACACCTTC,CAWSEGYGYTF
NA,TRBV2,many,TRBJ2-2,TGTGCCAGCAGTGAAGCGATAGGTCGGAACACCGGGGAGCTGTTTTTT,CASSEAIGRNTGELFF
NA,TRBV5-1,many,TRBJ2-1,TGCGCCAGCAGCTTGGGAGGGGCGTATAGTAATGAGCAGTTCTTC,CASSLGGAYSNEQFF
NA,TRBV6-1,NA,TRBJ1-3,TGTGCCAGCAGTGTTTGGCGAAGCTCTGGAAACACCATATATTTT,CASSVWRSSGNTIYF
NA,TRBV7-8,many,TRBJ2-7,TGTGCCAGCAGCCCACAAACTAGGGGTTACGAGCAGTACTTC,CASSPQTRGYEQYF
NA,TRBV7-8,many,TRBJ1-6,TGTGCCAGCAGCGCTCGGACTGCCCCGAATTCACCCCTCCACTTT,CASSARTAPNSPLHF
TRBD2,TRBV6-1,few,TRBJ2-5,TGTGCCAGCAGTGAAGTGCCAGCGGGGGACCAAGAGACCCAGTACTTC,CASSEVPAGDQETQYF
NA,TRBV10-1,few,TRBJ2-1,TGCGCCAGCAGCGCCGGACCATCCTACAATGAGCAGTTCTTC,CASSAGPSYNEQFF
TRBD1,TRBV4-1,NA,TRBJ1-6,TGCGCCAGCAGCCAGGAACCGGGACAGGGGGTTAATTCACCCCTCCACTTT,CASSQEPGQGVNSPLHF
NA,TRBV10-3,NA,TRBJ1-1,TGTGCTGCAGGGGAAATGAACACTGAAGCTTTCTTT,CAAGEMNTEAFF
NA,TRBV3-1,many,TRBJ2-5,TGTGCCAGCAGCCAAGCAGACGGAGGAGAGACCCAGTACTTC,CASSQADGGETQYF
NA,TRBV3-1,NA,TRBJ2-5,TGTGCCAGCAGCCAAGGTGGGCGGATCCAGTACTTC,CASSQGGRIQYF
NA,TRBV2,many,TRBJ1-1,TGTGCCAGCATTTCTACGACAGGTGTGAACACTGAAGCTTTCTTT,CASISTTGVNTEAFF